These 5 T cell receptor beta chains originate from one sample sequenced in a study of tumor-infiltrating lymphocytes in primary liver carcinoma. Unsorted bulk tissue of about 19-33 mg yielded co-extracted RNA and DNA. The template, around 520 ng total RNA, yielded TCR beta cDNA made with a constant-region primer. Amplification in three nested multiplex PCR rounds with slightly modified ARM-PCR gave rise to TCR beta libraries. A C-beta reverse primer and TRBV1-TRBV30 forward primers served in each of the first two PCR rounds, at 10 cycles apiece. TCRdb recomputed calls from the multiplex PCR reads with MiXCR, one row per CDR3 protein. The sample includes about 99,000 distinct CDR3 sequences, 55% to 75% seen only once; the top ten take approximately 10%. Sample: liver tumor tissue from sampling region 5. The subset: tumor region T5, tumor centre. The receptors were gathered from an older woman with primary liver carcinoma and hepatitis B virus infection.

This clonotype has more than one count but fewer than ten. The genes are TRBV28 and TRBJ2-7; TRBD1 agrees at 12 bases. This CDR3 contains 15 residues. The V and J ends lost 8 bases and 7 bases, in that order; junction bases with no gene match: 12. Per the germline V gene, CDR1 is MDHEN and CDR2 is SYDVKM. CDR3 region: CASWRPGQGAGEQYF. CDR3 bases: TGTGCCAGCTGGAGACCGGGACAGGGGGCGGGGGAGCAGTACTTC.

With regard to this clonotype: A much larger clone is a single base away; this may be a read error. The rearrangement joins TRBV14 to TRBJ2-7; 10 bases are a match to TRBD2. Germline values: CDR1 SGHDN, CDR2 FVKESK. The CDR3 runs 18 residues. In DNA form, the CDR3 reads TGTGCCAGCAACCAAGACGGGGCTAGCGGGAGACAACGCTACGAGCAGTACTTC. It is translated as CASNQDGASGRQRYEQYF.

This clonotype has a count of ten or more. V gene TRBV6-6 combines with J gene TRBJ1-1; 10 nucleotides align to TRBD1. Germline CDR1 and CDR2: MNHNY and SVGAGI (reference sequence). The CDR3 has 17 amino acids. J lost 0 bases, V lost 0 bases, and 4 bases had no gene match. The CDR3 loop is CASSYSTGGLMNTEAFF. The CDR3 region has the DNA TGTGCCAGCAGTTACTCGACAGGGGGCTTGATGAACACTGAAGCTTTCTTT.

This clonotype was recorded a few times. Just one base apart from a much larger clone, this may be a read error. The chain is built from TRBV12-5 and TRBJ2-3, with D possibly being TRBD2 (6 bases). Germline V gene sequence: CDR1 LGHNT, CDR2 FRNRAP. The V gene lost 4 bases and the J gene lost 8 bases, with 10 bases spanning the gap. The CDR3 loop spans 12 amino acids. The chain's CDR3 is CASGSGVGTQYF. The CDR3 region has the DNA TGTGCTAGTGGTTCGGGAGTCGGTACGCAGTATTTT. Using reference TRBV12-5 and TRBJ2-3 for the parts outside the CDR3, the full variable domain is DARVTQTPRHKVTEMGQEVTMRCQPILGHNTVFWYRQTMMQGLELLAYFRNRAPLDDSGMPKDRFSAEMPDATLATLKIQPSEPRDSAVYFCASGSGVGTQYFGPGTRLTVL.

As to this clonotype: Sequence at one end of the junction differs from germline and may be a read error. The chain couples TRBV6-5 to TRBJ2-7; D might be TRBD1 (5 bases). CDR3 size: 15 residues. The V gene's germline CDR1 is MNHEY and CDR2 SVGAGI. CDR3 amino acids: CASSYSAGPSYEQYF. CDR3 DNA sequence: TGTGCCAGCAGCTACTCCGCAGGGCCCTCCTACGAGCAGTACTTC.